These T cell receptor beta chains were read from a single sample in a study of T cell repertoires in cytomegalovirus infection. Their cognate antigens are unknown. TCRdb recomputed calls from the reads with MiXCR, one row per CDR3 protein. The table has about 37,000 distinct CDR3 sequences, approximately 52% seen once; the top ten hold more than 80%. This sample comprised CD8+ T cells from cultured PBMCs, obtained from culture after CMV antigen stimulation. All receptors come from a human donor in good health (CMV status not recorded). Some clones in this sample may be carry-over from other donors' samples. The CDR3 runs from the conserved cysteine through the conserved F or W. The D gene is left open where the match is weak. The size of a clone is reported for some rows only, either as once, few or many, or as a class for expanded clones.

.,14,.,TRBJ2-3,TRBV28,CASSPSLDTDTQYF,TGTGCCAGCAGTCCCTCACTTGACACAGATACGCAGTATTTT
few,16,TRBD2,TRBJ2-1,TRBV7-2,CASSPQGGGAWNEQFF,TGTGCCAGCAGTCCCCAGGGCGGGGGGGCTTGGAATGAGCAGTTCTTC
.,17,TRBD1,TRBJ2-3,TRBV12-3/TRBV12-4,CASSFRRDRLGTDTQYF,TGTGCCAGCAGTTTTCGGAGGGACAGGTTGGGCACAGATACGCAGTATTTT
.,15,TRBD2,TRBJ2-7,TRBV5-5,CASSLLGGGPYEQYF,TGTGCCAGCAGCCTCCTGGGGGGAGGGCCCTACGAGCAGTACTTC
.,12,.,TRBJ2-2,TRBV7-3,CASSPMTGELFF,TGTGCCAGCAGCCCCATGACCGGGGAGCTGTTTTTT
.,14,.,TRBJ1-4,TRBV7-2,CASSTDPGGEKLFF,TGTGCCAGCAGCACGGACCCCGGAGGAGAAAAACTGTTTTTT
few,15,TRBD1,TRBJ2-1,TRBV7-6,CASRPGTGGGNEQFF,TGTGCCAGCAGACCCGGGACAGGGGGTGGAAATGAGCAGTTCTTC
.,14,.,TRBJ1-5,TRBV6-2/TRBV6-3,CASRLIRGDQPQHF,TGTGCCAGCAGGCTAATAAGGGGAGATCAGCCCCAGCATTTT
.,15,TRBD1,TRBJ1-2,TRBV7-9,CASSPSSGGSYGYTF,TGTGCCAGCAGCCCTTCGTCAGGGGGGAGCTATGGCTACACCTTC
.,16,TRBD1,TRBJ1-1,TRBV7-9,CASSPPGTGEYTEAFF,TGTGCCAGCAGCCCCCCCGGGACAGGGGAGTACACTGAAGCTTTCTTT
.,15,TRBD2,TRBJ2-7,TRBV7-6,CASSNGREVSYEQYF,TGTGCCAGCAGCAATGGGCGGGAGGTATCCTACGAGCAGTACTTC
few,16,.,TRBJ2-2,TRBV19,CASSIRGAVNTGELFF,TGTGCCAGTAGTATAAGGGGAGCGGTGAACACCGGGGAGCTGTTTTTT
many,19,TRBD2,TRBJ2-6,TRBV7-9,CASSSGTSGSRSGANVLTF,TGTGCCAGCAGCTCCGGGACTAGCGGGTCCCGCTCTGGGGCCAACGTCCTGACTTTC
.,15,.,TRBJ2-1,TRBV2,CASSEAPQGPHEQFF,TGTGCCAGCAGTGAAGCGCCCCAGGGGCCCCATGAGCAGTTCTTC
once,16,.,TRBJ1-2,TRBV7-9,CASSSPPLPREDGYTF,TGTGCCAGCAGCTCACCTCCCCTCCCCCGCGAGGATGGCTACACCTTC
.,17,TRBD1,TRBJ1-1,TRBV28,CASSPPWDRPRGTEAFF,TGTGCCAGCAGTCCCCCCTGGGACAGGCCGAGAGGTACTGAAGCTTTCTTT
few,15,TRBD2,TRBJ2-7,TRBV7-9,CASSEPSGRFYEQYF,TGTGCCAGCAGCGAGCCTAGCGGGAGGTTTTACGAGCAGTACTTC
.,17,TRBD2,TRBJ2-1,TRBV7-2,CASSEGLAGVQYNEQFF,TGTGCCAGCAGCGAAGGACTAGCGGGAGTTCAGTACAATGAGCAGTTCTTC
few,18,.,TRBJ1-2,TRBV7-8,CASSSPGGSSPANYGYTF,TGTGCCAGCAGCTCCCCCGGGGGTTCCTCCCCTGCTAACTATGGCTACACCTTC
.,16,.,TRBJ1-5,TRBV7-2,CASSLISGPMGQPQHF,TGTGCCAGCAGCCTCATCTCGGGGCCCATGGGTCAGCCCCAGCATTTT
.,13,.,TRBJ1-3,TRBV20-1,CSARGQGRMVPRF,TGCAGTGCTAGAGGGCAGGGGAGAATGGTACCAAGGTTT
.,15,TRBD2,TRBJ2-5,TRBV7-2,CASSSKGGRRETQYF,TGTGCCAGCAGCTCAAAGGGCGGGAGGAGAGAGACCCAGTACTTC
.,13,.,TRBJ1-5,TRBV12-3/TRBV12-4,CASSLFTNQPQHF,TGTGCCAGCAGTTTATTTACTAATCAGCCCCAGCATTTT
.,13,.,TRBJ2-7,TRBV7-6,CASSPGRSYEQYF,TGTGCCAGCAGCCCAGGTCGATCCTACGAGCAGTACTTC